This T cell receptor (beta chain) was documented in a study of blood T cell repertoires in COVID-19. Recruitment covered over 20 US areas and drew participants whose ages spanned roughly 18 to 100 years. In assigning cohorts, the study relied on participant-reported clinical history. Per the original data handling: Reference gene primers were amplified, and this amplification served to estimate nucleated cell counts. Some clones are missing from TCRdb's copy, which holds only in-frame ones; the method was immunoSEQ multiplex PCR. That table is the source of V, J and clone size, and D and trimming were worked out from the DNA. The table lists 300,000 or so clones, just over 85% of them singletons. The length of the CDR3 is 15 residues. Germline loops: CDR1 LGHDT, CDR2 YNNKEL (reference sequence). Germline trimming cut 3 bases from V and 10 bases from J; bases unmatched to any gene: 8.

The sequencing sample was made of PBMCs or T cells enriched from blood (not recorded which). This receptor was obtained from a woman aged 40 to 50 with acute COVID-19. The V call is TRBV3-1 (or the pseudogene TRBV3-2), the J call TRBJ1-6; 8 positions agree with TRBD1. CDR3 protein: CASSQGTGGRSPLHF. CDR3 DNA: TGTGCCAGCAGCCAGGGAACAGGGGGACGATCACCCCTCCACTTT.